Below are 8 T cell receptor beta chains sequenced from a single sample in a study of monozygotic twins with inflammatory bowel disease. Reanalyzing the 5' RACE reads, TCRdb keeps one entry per CDR3 protein, without DNA. Its listing shows 310,000 or so distinct CDR3 sequences. What was sequenced was blood. The source is a human donor with ulcerative colitis or Crohn's disease, or a healthy co-twin of an affected twin (not recorded which).

CDR3 amino acids: CASSRTSGIYNEQFF. V is TRBV28 and J is TRBJ2-1; the TRBD2 assignment by TCRdb is unverifiable without DNA. This CDR3 has 15 residues. Per germline, CDR1 MDHEN and CDR2 SYDVKM.

The J gene is TRBJ2-2, the V gene TRBV6-5; checking the TCRdb D call of TRBD1 is not possible without DNA. In germline, CDR1 is MNHEY, CDR2 SVGAGI. The CDR3 consists of 13 residues. The CDR3 loop is CASSRRPAGELFF.

V and J are TRBV11-2 and TRBJ1-2. CDR1 and CDR2 from the germline V gene are SGHAT and FQNNGV. The CDR3 is made up of 12 amino acids. The CDR3: CASSRGWDGYTF.

V and J are TRBV7-9 and TRBJ2-1; TCRdb's D call, TRBD1, is unchecked because there is no DNA. Germline CDR1 is SEHNR and CDR2 is FQNEAQ (reference sequence). CDR3 length equals 16 residues. The CDR3 reads CASSPPEGVSYNEQFF.

The V gene is TRBV5-4, the J gene TRBJ2-5. CDR1 is SGHNT, CDR2 YYREEE, per germline (reference sequence). The CDR3 is made up of 13 amino acids. CDR3 loop: CASSLAKGETQYF.

The genes are TRBV6-2 or TRBV6-3 and TRBJ1-1; TCRdb selects TRBD1, and the lack of DNA leaves this call unchecked. The CDR3 is made up of 14 amino acids. Germline CDR1 and CDR2: MNHEY and SVGEGT. The chain's CDR3 is CASRTGGVDTEAFF.

The V call is TRBV5-1, the J call TRBJ2-3; TCRdb names TRBD2, which stays unverified in the absence of DNA. The CDR3 consists of 17 residues. Germline CDR1 SGHRS, CDR2 YFSETQ. Here the CDR3 reads CASSPSPSGGNTDTQYF. Looking up the rest from reference TRBV5-1 and TRBJ2-3 gives the full variable domain: KAGVTQTPRYLIKTRGQQVTLSCSPISGHRSVSWYQQTPGQGLQFLFEYFSETQRNKGNFPGRFSGRQFSNSRSEMNVSTLELGDSALYLCASSPSPSGGNTDTQYFGPGTRLTVL.

The chain combines TRBV2 with TRBJ2-2; there is no DNA to check the TCRdb D call of TRBD1. This CDR3 is 15 amino acids long. CDR1 is SNHLY and CDR2 is FYNNEI in the germline V gene. The CDR3 loop reads CASSLRDSPTGELFF. The whole variable domain, remainder taken from reference TRBV2 and TRBJ2-2, is EPEVTQTPSHQVTQMGQEVILRCVPISNHLYFYWYRQILGQKVEFLVSFYNNEISEKSEIFDDQFSVERPDGSNFTLKIRSTKLEDSAMYFCASSLRDSPTGELFFGEGSRLTVL.